A single sample gave rise to the 25 T cell receptor beta chains below, sequenced in a study of Ad26.COV2.S vaccination and SARS-CoV-2 variants. Data came from immunoSEQ multiplex PCR; TCRdb stores just in-frame clones and leaves some out. The profile shows around 250,000 clones, roughly 89% of them singletons. Regarding treatment: around 19 received Ad26.COV2.S at low or high dose, single or two shots; a few received placebo; per-sample allocation not given. Each sample was drawn 63 days after the first injection (of vaccine or placebo). The specimen comprised peripheral blood, sampled in a trial of Ad26.COV2.S vaccine versus placebo. Every receptor here comes from a person aged 18-60 years who received the Ad26.COV2.S COVID-19 vaccine or a placebo.

The gene calls are TRBV12-3 or TRBV12-4 and TRBJ1-1; D is ambiguous. The germline V and J ends were trimmed by 5 bases and 11 bases, with 15 bases remaining between them. The CDR3 runs to 12 residues. The CDR3 DNA sequence: TGTGCCAGCAGTCCCGACGGTATGATGGCTTTCTTT. Its translation is CASSPDGMMAFF.

V and J are TRBV7-9 and TRBJ2-3; D possibly corresponds to TRBD1 (5 bases). The V end was cut by 2 bases, the J end by 10 bases, with 10 bases between. The germline V gene has CDR1 SEHNR and CDR2 FQNEAQ (reference sequence). The CDR3 covers 12 residues. CDR3 region: CASSLRGSAQYF. The CDR3 nucleotides are TGTGCCAGCAGCTTAAGGGGCTCAGCGCAGTATTTT.

J is TRBJ1-2 and V is TRBV3-1 (or the pseudogene TRBV3-2); TRBD1 might be the D (6 bases). The CDR3 runs 15 residues. Germline V gene sequence: CDR1 LGHDT, CDR2 YNNKEL (reference sequence). The V gene lost 5 bases and the J gene lost 3 bases, with 16 bases spanning the gap. The CDR3 coding sequence is TGTGCCAGCAGCATATCGGGGGGGGCGCACTATGGCTACACCTTC. It specifies CASSISGGAHYGYTF.

This clone was counted once. The chain has TRBV4-1 and TRBJ2-2; 9 nucleotides align to TRBD2. Losses at the gene ends were 0 bases for V and 3 bases for J; bases not matched to a gene: 5. CDR1 is MGHRA and CDR2 is YSYEKL in the germline V gene. This CDR3 contains 17 residues. The CDR3 is CASSQDPAGGDTGELFF. In nucleotides, the CDR3 is TGCGCCAGCAGCCAAGATCCAGCGGGAGGTGACACCGGGGAGCTGTTTTTT.

This clone was observed a handful of times. V is TRBV4-3 and J is TRBJ1-4; tentative D call: TRBD1 (6 bases). V lost 1 base and J lost 4, with 13 bases in between. The CDR3 runs to 16 residues. Germline lookup yields CDR1 LGHNA and CDR2 YSLEER. The CDR3 reads CASSQGSPGVNEKLFF. The CDR3 region has the DNA TGCGCCAGCAGCCAAGGAAGCCCAGGGGTTAATGAAAAACTGTTTTTT.

This chain joins TRBV9 and TRBJ2-3; possible D gene TRBD2, 5 bases. Trimming pared 1 base from V and 1 base from J, leaving 10 bases between. The CDR3 has 15 residues. Germline assignment: CDR1 SGDLS and CDR2 YYNGEE. As DNA, the CDR3 is TGTGCCAGCAGCGTAACGTGGACTCGCACAGATACGCAGTATTTT. Protein: CASSVTWTRTDTQYF.

The CDR3 coding sequence is TGTGCCTGGAGTGGACAGGGAGTTTTGGAGACCCAGTACTTC. It codes for CAWSGQGVLETQYF. The chain combines TRBV30 with TRBJ2-5, with TRBD1 matching 7 bases. With 1 base clipped from V and 5 bases from J, the junction kept 7 bases outside the gene matches. The CDR3 is 14 residues long. In germline, CDR1 is GTSNPN, CDR2 SVGIG (reference sequence).

The chain has TRBV27 and TRBJ2-1, with 10 bases lining up with TRBD2. The germline gives CDR1 MNHEY, CDR2 SMNVEV (reference sequence). The CDR3 has 15 amino acids. With 5 bases clipped from V and 5 bases from J, the junction kept 6 bases outside the gene matches. Here the CDR3 reads CASSVLAGLNNEQFF. In nucleotides, the CDR3 is TGTGCCAGCAGTGTACTAGCGGGATTAAACAATGAGCAGTTCTTC.

The chain couples TRBV5-1 to TRBJ2-3; TRBD2 matches 10 bases. Germline CDR1 is SGHRS and CDR2 is YFSETQ. After removal of 7 bases from V and 6 bases from J, the junction contained 5 bases not matched to a gene. This CDR3 has 13 residues. As DNA, the CDR3 is TGCGCCAGCGGACTAGCGGCTCGGGATACGCAGTATTTT. This sequence encodes CASGLAARDTQYF.

The chain has TRBV6-5 and TRBJ2-7, with D perhaps TRBD1 or TRBD2 (5 bases each). The CDR3 runs 14 residues. CDR1 is MNHEY, CDR2 SVGAGI, per germline. Trimming took 3 bases from V and 3 from J, leaving 12 bases between them. As DNA, the CDR3 is TGTGCCAGCAGTTATCGAGATGGGGGCTACGAGCAGTACTTC. Amino acid sequence: CASSYRDGGYEQYF.

This chain uses TRBV6-5 with TRBJ1-4, with D unclear. V was trimmed by 6 bases and J by 0 bases, leaving 8 bases between them. From germline, CDR1 is MNHEY and CDR2 SVGAGI. The CDR3 is made up of 14 amino acids. CDR3 sequence: CASSRDTTNEKLFF. For the CDR3, the DNA is TGTGCCAGCAGCCGTGATACAACTAATGAAAAACTGTTTTTT.

As for this clone: Other nucleotide sequences from this sample produce the same CDR3. The chain joins TRBV7-9 to TRBJ1-5, with D tentatively TRBD1 (5 bases). CDR3 length: 14 amino acids. CDR1 is SEHNR, CDR2 FQNEAQ, per germline (reference sequence). Trimming cost V 6 bases and J 4 bases, with 13 bases left between them. CDR3 region: CASSPGTGNQPQHF. As DNA, the CDR3 is TGTGCCAGCAGTCCCGGGACTGGTAATCAGCCCCAGCATTTT.

DNA for the CDR3: TGTGCCAGCCTGCCTCCGTGGACTAGCAGCACAGATACGCAGTATTTT. This sequence encodes CASLPPWTSSTDTQYF. The chain employs TRBV21-1 and TRBJ2-3; the table assigns TRBD2, which was not confirmed against the DNA. TRBV21-1 is deemed a pseudogene. The CDR3 extends over 16 amino acids.

The chain recombines TRBV2 with TRBJ1-5; TRBD1 might be the D (5 bases). V was pared by 8 bases and J by 0 bases, with 11 bases between. CDR3 length equals 14 residues. Germline V lookup: CDR1 SNHLY, CDR2 FYNNEI. DNA of the CDR3: TGTGCCAGCGGCAGGGTTTTTAGCAATCAGCCCCAGCATTTT. Amino acids: CASGRVFSNQPQHF. The full variable domain, completed using reference TRBV2 and TRBJ1-5, is EPEVTQTPSHQVTQMGQEVILRCVPISNHLYFYWYRQILGQKVEFLVSFYNNEISEKSEIFDDQFSVERPDGSNFTLKIRSTKLEDSAMYFCASGRVFSNQPQHFGDGTRLSIL.

CDR3 DNA sequence: TGTGCCAGCAGCGCGTCCCGGGACAGGGGGCGGGACTATGGCTACACCTTC. Protein: CASSASRDRGRDYGYTF. This chain joins TRBV9 and TRBJ1-2; the match to TRBD1 covers 12 bases. The CDR3 runs to 17 residues. V shed 3 bases and J 3 bases; nucleotides not matched to a gene: 9. The germline CDR1 and CDR2 sequences are SGDLS and YYNGEE.

The chain carries TRBV19 and TRBJ1-1, with TRBD1 as a possible D gene (6 bases). CDR1 is LNHDA, CDR2 SQIVND, per germline (reference sequence). This CDR3 comprises 16 residues. Trimming removed 7 bases from V and 0 bases from J, with 18 bases in between. The CDR3 sequence: CASTPVWGQMNTEAFF. CDR3 DNA: TGTGCCAGTACTCCGGTTTGGGGACAAATGAACACTGAAGCTTTCTTT. Based on the CDR3 plus reference TRBV19 and TRBJ1-1, the full variable domain is DGGITQSPKYLFRKEGQNVTLSCEQNLNHDAMYWYRQDPGQGLRLIYYSQIVNDFQKGDIAEGYSVSREKKESFPLTVTSAQKNPTAFYLCASTPVWGQMNTEAFFGQGTRLTVV.

The chain recombines TRBV5-6 with TRBJ1-1, with D unresolved. From germline, CDR1 is SGHDT and CDR2 YYEEEE. The CDR3 extends over 13 amino acids. The germline V and J ends were trimmed by 2 bases and 8 bases, with 13 bases remaining between them. For the CDR3, the DNA is TGTGCCAGCAGCTTAGTCTTCAATGCCGAAGCTTTCTTT. This sequence encodes CASSLVFNAEAFF. Full variable domain (remainder filled in from reference TRBV5-6 and TRBJ1-1): DAGVTQSPTHLIKTRGQQVTLRCSPKSGHDTVSWYQQALGQGPQFIFQYYEEEERQRGNFPDRFSGHQFPNYSSELNVNALLLGDSALYLCASSLVFNAEAFFGQGTRLTVV.

V usage is TRBV30 and J usage is TRBJ2-1, with 14 bases that match TRBD2. Germline CDR1 and CDR2: GTSNPN and SVGIG (reference sequence). J lost 0 bases, V lost 0 bases, and 10 bases had no gene match. The CDR3 contains 20 residues. DNA of the CDR3: TGTGCCTGGAGTGTAACTAGGACTAGCGGGGGGTCGAGCTCCTACAATGAGCAGTTCTTC. Amino acid sequence: CAWSVTRTSGGSSSYNEQFF.

V gene TRBV14 combines with J gene TRBJ2-7; no reliable D call. This CDR3 spans 13 amino acids. V lost 4 bases and J lost 3, with 10 bases in between. CDR1 SGHDN and CDR2 FVKESK come from the germline V gene. In DNA, the CDR3 is TGTGCCAGCAGCCGGGTGTCGGTCTACGAGCAGTACGTC. Amino acid sequence: CASSRVSVYEQYV.

V and J are TRBV9 and TRBJ2-2, with no clear D. The germline V gene has CDR1 SGDLS and CDR2 YYNGEE. The CDR3 totals 16 residues. V was trimmed by 0 bases and J by 7 bases, leaving 16 bases between them. CDR3 nucleotide sequence: TGTGCCAGCAGCGTAGGGGCAGACGTAATAGTCGGGGAGCTGTTTTTT. This sequence encodes CASSVGADVIVGELFF.

In this sample, this clone turned up once. For the CDR3, the DNA is TGTGCCTGGAGGGCCCCCCCGTCAGGGGGCATGGTGCCACCCCTCCACTTT. It encodes CAWRAPPSGGMVPPLHF. The V and J genes are TRBV30 and TRBJ1-6; 8 nucleotides line up with TRBD1. The V segment lost 3 bases and the J segment 11 bases; nucleotides outside the gene matches: 18. Looked up from germline, CDR1 is GTSNPN and CDR2 is SVGIG (reference sequence). CDR3 length: 17 amino acids.

This chain connects TRBV27 to TRBJ1-2; TRBD1 agrees at 7 bases. Germline V lookup: CDR1 MNHEY, CDR2 SMNVEV (reference sequence). The CDR3 has 15 residues. Trimming at V came to 8 bases and at J to 3 bases, leaving 12 bases not matched to a gene. CDR3 in amino acids: CASGFGDRVDYGYTF. CDR3 nucleotides: TGTGCCAGCGGGTTTGGAGACAGGGTCGACTATGGCTACACCTTC.

This chain connects TRBV6-6 to TRBJ2-1; no clear D. V gave up 0 bases and J gave up 6 bases, with 9 bases separating them. The CDR3 totals 14 residues. Germline CDR1 MNHNY, CDR2 SVGAGI (reference sequence). The CDR3 coding sequence is TGTGCCAGCAGTTACTCGCCTAGACGCAATGAGCAGTTCTTC. It is translated as CASSYSPRRNEQFF.

This clone was observed a handful of times. This chain links TRBV19 with TRBJ1-5; D gene uncertain. The CDR3 spans 15 residues. V was shortened by 1 base and J by 5 bases, with 12 bases between the two germline ends. CDR1 and CDR2 from the germline V gene are LNHDA and SQIVND (reference sequence). Here the CDR3 reads CASSIGVKIHQPQHF. Written as DNA, the CDR3 is TGTGCCAGTAGTATAGGAGTGAAGATCCATCAGCCCCAGCATTTT.

The J gene is TRBJ2-7, the V gene TRBV29-1; 8 bases are a match to TRBD1. The CDR3 is 12 residues long. Germline loops: CDR1 SQVTM, CDR2 ANQGSEA. J lost 4 bases, V lost 4 bases, and 3 bases had no gene match. The CDR3 spells CSVAGGRYEQYF. The CDR3 DNA is TGCAGCGTTGCAGGGGGCAGGTACGAGCAGTACTTC.